Ten or more counts support the clone carrying this T cell receptor (beta chain). The data were taken from a study of spatial heterogeneity in lung cancer. The library protocol tagged each TCR cDNA with a unique molecular identifier. In TCRdb, the 5' RACE reads were re-called with MiXCR into one record per CDR3 protein. The data show 20,000 to 25,000 distinct CDR3 sequences, approximately 4.2% seen once. V was shortened by 3 bases and J by 0 bases, with 12 bases between the two germline ends. CDR3 length: 16 residues. Germline loops: CDR1 MDHEN, CDR2 SYDVKM. The time point denotes: sample taken at primary tumor resection. Material for sequencing was whole RNA from tumor, nontumor lung or frozen PBMC, left unsorted.

This sequence joins TRBV28 and TRBJ2-1; a possible D gene is TRBD1 (6 bases). The origin of this receptor is a male donor with early-stage non-small cell lung cancer. The source was PBMCs, collected at surgery. CDR3 sequence reads: CASSLLRDTSYNEQFF. The CDR3 DNA follows: TGTGCCAGCAGTTTGCTGAGGGACACCTCCTACAATGAGCAGTTCTTC. Filled out from reference TRBV28 and TRBJ2-1, the complete variable domain reads DVKVTQSSRYLVKRTGEKVFLECVQDMDHENMFWYRQDPGLGLRLIYFSYDVKMKEKGDIPEGYSVSREKKERFSLILESASTNQTSMYLCASSLLRDTSYNEQFFGPGTRLTVL.